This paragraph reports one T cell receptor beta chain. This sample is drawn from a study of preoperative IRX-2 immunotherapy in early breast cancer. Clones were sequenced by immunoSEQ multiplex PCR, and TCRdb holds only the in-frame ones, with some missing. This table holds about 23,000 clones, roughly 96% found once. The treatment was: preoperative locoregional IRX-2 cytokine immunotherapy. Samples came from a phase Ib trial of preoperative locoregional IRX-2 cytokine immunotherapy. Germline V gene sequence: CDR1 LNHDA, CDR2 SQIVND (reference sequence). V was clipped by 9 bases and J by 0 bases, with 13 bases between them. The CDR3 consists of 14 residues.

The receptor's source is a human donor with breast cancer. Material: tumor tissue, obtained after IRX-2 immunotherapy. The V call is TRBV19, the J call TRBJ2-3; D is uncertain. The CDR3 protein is CASKVGLSTDTQYF. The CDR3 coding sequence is TGTGCCAGCAAGGTGGGATTGAGCACAGATACGCAGTATTTT.